This T cell receptor beta chain comes out of a study of cytomegalovirus exposure and HLA in healthy donors. Study details: Out of about 190 million T cells, an earlier analysis found 117 million unique TCR beta sequences in total. Study-level results: Later findings reportedly placed an Asian-associated ancestry cluster below the roughly 690-donor mean for N-insertions. Some TCR beta chains (164 of them) were listed as cytomegalovirus-associated. Looking again later, the authors saw that most CMV-associated TCR beta chains seemed HLA-restricted.

PCR used 60 Vbeta primers and 13 Jbeta primers. The assay was immunoSEQ multiplex PCR, and TCRdb's table has in-frame clones only and misses some. The sample holds 150,000 to 200,000 clones, just over 75% seen once. This clone has a single count. Antigen specificity is unknown. Trimming cost V 0 bases and J 0 bases, with 9 bases left between them. CDR3 length: 15 residues. The germline CDR1 and CDR2 sequences are GTSNPN and SVGIG (reference sequence). Sequences were obtained from PBMCs. The clonotype originates from a woman in her 40s in good health and CMV-seronegative. This chain uses TRBV30 with TRBJ1-5; possible D gene TRBD1, 6 bases. CDR3: CAWSVRTDSNQPQHF. CDR3 coding DNA: TGTGCCTGGAGTGTACGGACAGATAGCAATCAGCCCCAGCATTTT.